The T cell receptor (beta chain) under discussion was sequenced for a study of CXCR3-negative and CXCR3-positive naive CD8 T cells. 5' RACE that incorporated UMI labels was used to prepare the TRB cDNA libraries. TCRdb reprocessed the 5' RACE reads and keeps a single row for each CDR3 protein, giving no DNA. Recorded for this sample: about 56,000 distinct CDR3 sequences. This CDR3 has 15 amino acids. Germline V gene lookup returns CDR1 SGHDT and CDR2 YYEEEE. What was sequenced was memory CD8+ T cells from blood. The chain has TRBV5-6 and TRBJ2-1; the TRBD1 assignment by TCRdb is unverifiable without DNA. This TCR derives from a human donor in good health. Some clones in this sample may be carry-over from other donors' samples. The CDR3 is CASSLWDRVWDEQFF.